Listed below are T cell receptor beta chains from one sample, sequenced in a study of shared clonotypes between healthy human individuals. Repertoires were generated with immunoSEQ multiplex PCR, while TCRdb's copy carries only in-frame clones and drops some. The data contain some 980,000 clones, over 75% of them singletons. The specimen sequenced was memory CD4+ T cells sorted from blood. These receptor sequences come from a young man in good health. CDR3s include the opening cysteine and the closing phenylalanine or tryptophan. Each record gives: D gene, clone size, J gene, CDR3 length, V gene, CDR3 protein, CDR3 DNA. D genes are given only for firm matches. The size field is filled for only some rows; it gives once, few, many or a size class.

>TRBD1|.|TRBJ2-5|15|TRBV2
CASNGDRGFQETQYF
TGTGCCAGCAACGGAGACAGGGGTTTCCAAGAGACCCAGTACTTC
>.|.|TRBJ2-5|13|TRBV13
CASSRGLKETQYF
TGTGCCAGCAGCCGGGGCCTTAAAGAGACCCAGTACTTC
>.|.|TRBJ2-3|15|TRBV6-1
CASSEMSVGTDTQYF
TGTGCCAGCAGTGAAATGAGCGTCGGCACAGATACGCAGTATTTT
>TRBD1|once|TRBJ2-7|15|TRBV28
CASIRTGISSYEQYF
TGTGCCAGTATCCGGACAGGGATATCCTCCTACGAGCAGTACTTC
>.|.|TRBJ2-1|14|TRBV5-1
CASTHQSSYNEQFF
TGCGCCAGCACCCACCAGAGCTCCTACAATGAGCAGTTCTTC
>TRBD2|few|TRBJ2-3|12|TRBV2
CASTTSGYTQYF
TGTGCCAGCACCACTAGCGGATATACGCAGTATTTT
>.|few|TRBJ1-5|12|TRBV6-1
CASQPRGQPQHF
TGTGCCAGCCAACCTCGGGGTCAGCCCCAGCATTTT
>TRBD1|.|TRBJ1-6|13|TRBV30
CARGTGFNSPLHF
TGTGCCAGGGGGACAGGGTTTAATTCACCCCTCCACTTT
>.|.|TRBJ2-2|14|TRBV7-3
CASSRLRNTGELFF
TGTGCCAGCAGCCGGCTCAGGAACACCGGGGAGCTGTTTTTT
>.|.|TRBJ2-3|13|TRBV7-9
CASSLGGLDTQYF
TGTGCCAGCAGCTTAGGGGGCCTAGATACGCAGTATTTT
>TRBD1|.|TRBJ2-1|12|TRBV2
CASSPDRGEQFF
TGTGCCAGCAGTCCCGACAGGGGCGAGCAGTTCTTC
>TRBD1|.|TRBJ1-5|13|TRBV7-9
CASSLGTTGIQHF
TGTGCCAGCAGCTTAGGGACGACAGGGATACAGCATTTT
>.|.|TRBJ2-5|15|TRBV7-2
CASSPRSASVETQYF
TGTGCCAGCAGCCCTCGTTCGGCTAGCGTGGAGACCCAGTACTTC
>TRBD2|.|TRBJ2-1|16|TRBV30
CAWKAPGLGGHNEQFF
TGTGCCTGGAAGGCCCCGGGACTAGGGGGACACAATGAGCAGTTCTTC
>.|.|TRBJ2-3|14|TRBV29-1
CSVQIAASTDTQYF
TGCAGCGTTCAAATAGCGGCCAGCACAGATACGCAGTATTTT
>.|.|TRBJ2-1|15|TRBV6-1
CASSVGASSYNEQFF
TGTGCCAGCAGTGTAGGCGCAAGCTCCTACAATGAGCAGTTCTTC
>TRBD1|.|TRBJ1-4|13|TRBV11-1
CASSRQGREKLFF
TGTGCCAGCAGCCGACAGGGGAGAGAAAAACTGTTTTTT
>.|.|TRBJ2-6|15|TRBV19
CASSSSASGANVLTF
TGTGCCAGTAGTAGCTCAGCCTCTGGGGCCAACGTCCTGACTTTC
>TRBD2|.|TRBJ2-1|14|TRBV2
CASRGLAGGNEQFF
TGTGCCAGCCGAGGGCTAGCGGGAGGGAATGAGCAGTTCTTC
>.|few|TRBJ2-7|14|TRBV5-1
CASSLMQGRVEQYF
TGCGCCAGCAGCTTGATGCAGGGGAGGGTAGAGCAGTACTTC
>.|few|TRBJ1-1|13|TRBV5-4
CASSLIGGTEAFF
TGTGCCAGCAGCTTGATCGGGGGCACTGAAGCTTTCTTT
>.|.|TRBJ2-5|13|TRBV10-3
CAISGSTGETQYF
TGTGCCATCAGCGGTAGCACTGGAGAGACCCAGTACTTC
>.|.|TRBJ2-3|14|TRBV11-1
CASSLSYSSDTQYF
TGTGCCAGCAGCTTAAGTTACAGCTCAGATACGCAGTATTTT
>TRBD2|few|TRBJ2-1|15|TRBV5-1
CASSLSLAGINEQFF
TGCGCCAGCAGCTTGTCACTAGCGGGAATAAATGAGCAGTTCTTC
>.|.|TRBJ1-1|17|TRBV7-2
CASRPRGAATMNTEAFF
TGTGCCAGCAGGCCTAGGGGGGCTGCGACGATGAACACTGAAGCTTTCTTT
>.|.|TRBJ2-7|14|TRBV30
CAWRPDNGGNEQYF
TGTGCCTGGAGGCCGGACAACGGGGGCAACGAGCAGTACTTC
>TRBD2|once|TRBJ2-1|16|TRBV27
CASSFSLSGLDNEQFF
TGTGCCAGCAGTTTTTCGCTGTCCGGACTAGACAATGAGCAGTTCTTC
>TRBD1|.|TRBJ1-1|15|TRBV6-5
CASSPQQGMNTEAFF
TGTGCCAGCAGCCCTCAACAGGGGATGAACACTGAAGCTTTCTTT
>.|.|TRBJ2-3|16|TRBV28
CASSPASRGDTDTQYF
TGTGCCAGCAGTCCCGCGTCGAGGGGGGACACAGATACGCAGTATTTT
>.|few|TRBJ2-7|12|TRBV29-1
CSVDDSAYEQYF
TGCAGCGTGGATGACAGTGCCTACGAGCAGTACTTC
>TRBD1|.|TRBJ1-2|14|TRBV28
CASWGQGVGYGYTF
TGTGCCAGTTGGGGACAGGGGGTAGGGTATGGCTACACCTTC
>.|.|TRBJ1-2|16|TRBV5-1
CASSLSLGQPTYGYTF
TGCGCCAGCAGCTTATCCCTCGGGCAGCCGACCTATGGCTACACCTTC